These 12 T cell receptor beta chains were sequenced from one sample in a study of shared clonotypes between healthy human individuals (dated by TCRdb to between 2020 and 2021). Library preparation was by the immunoSEQ multiplex PCR assay. This immuneACCESS table, as held by TCRdb, lists in-frame sequences with V and J called but not all clones. Of the missing ones, under half trace to an unresolved V gene in checked studies; the others have no known cause. The sample records around 2,000,000 clones, about 92% of which are singletons. The ten largest clonotypes hold under 2% of the sample. CD8 naive samples were CD45RO-negative cells positively selected for CCR7, giving a CD45RA+CCR7+ population that excluded TemRA cells. The sample taken for sequencing was naive CD8+ T cells from PBMCs. Taken with the paper, the label for cell subset or site translates to: CD45RA+CCR7+. Receptor source: a man aged 18 to 30 in good health. Some clones in this sample may be carry-over from other donors' samples.

J is TRBJ1-2 and V is TRBV4-3, with 10 bases aligning to TRBD1. The V and J ends lost 0 bases and 8 bases, in that order; junction bases with no gene match: 15. Germline V CDR1 and CDR2: LGHNA, YSLEER. CDR3 length: 18 amino acids. CDR3 amino acids: CASSQDRVLGTGVWGYTF. The CDR3, as DNA: TGCGCCAGCAGCCAAGATCGGGTTTTGGGGACAGGGGTCTGGGGCTACACCTTC.

The chain links TRBV14 to TRBJ2-5; possibly TRBD2 for D (6 bases). The germline gives CDR1 SGHDN, CDR2 FVKESK. Between the trimmed V and J ends, which lost 5 bases and 10 bases, there was a span of 26 bases. The length of the CDR3 is 16 residues. The CDR3 bases are TGTGCCAGCAGCTCCTACCCTGGGACGGGGGTTGGGGACCAGTACTTC. Residues: CASSSYPGTGVGDQYF.

CDR3 sequence (DNA): TGTGCCAGCAGCCATGAAATTCAGACCCCGGGCTCCTACAATGAGCAGTTCTTC. Amino acid sequence: CASSHEIQTPGSYNEQFF. The gene calls are TRBV4-2 and TRBJ2-1, with D hard to call. V lost 3 bases to trimming and J lost 0 bases, with 18 bases between them. In germline, CDR1 is LGHNA, CDR2 YNFKEQ. The length of the CDR3 is 18 residues.

The chain joins TRBV2 to TRBJ1-4; 7 positions match TRBD1. The CDR3 sequence is 15 residues long. The trim removed 1 base at V and 4 bases at J, leaving 3 bases unmatched. CDR1 SNHLY and CDR2 FYNNEI come from the germline V gene. In nucleotides, the CDR3 is TGTGCCAGCAGTGAAGTGGACAGGATTAATGAAAAACTGTTTTTT. This gives the protein CASSEVDRINEKLFF.

This clone appeared a single time. CDR3 sequence: CATSRVRDRSYNEQFF. The CDR3 bases are TGTGCCACCAGCAGAGTTAGAGACCGGTCCTACAATGAGCAGTTCTTC. V usage is TRBV15 and J usage is TRBJ2-1; D ambiguous. With 1 base removed from V and 1 base from J, the gap between germline ends came to 11 bases. CDR1 is LNHNV and CDR2 is YYDKDF in the germline V gene (reference sequence). The CDR3 consists of 16 residues. The complete variable domain, with remaining parts taken from reference TRBV15 and TRBJ2-1, reads DAMVIQNPRYQVTQFGKPVTLSCSQTLNHNVMYWYQQKSSQAPKLLFHYYDKDFNNEADTPDNFQSRRPNTSFCFLDIRSPGLGDTAMYLCATSRVRDRSYNEQFFGPGTRLTVL.

The rearrangement links TRBV9 to TRBJ2-2; the match to TRBD1 covers 11 bases. Germline CDR1 SGDLS, CDR2 YYNGEE. With 3 bases clipped from V and 4 bases from J, the junction kept 5 bases outside the gene matches. The CDR3 totals 16 residues. CDR3 in DNA: TGTGCCAGCAGCGCGCGGGACAGGGGGATCACCGGGGAGCTGTTTTTT. Translation gives CASSARDRGITGELFF.

This clone was counted once. This CDR3 reads CASSYLDGEQYF. Written as DNA, the CDR3 is TGTGCCAGCAGCTATTTAGACGGCGAGCAGTACTTC. J is TRBJ2-7 and V is TRBV5-4; no reliable D call. Germline assignment: CDR1 SGHNT and CDR2 YYREEE (reference sequence). The CDR3 spans 12 residues. Trimming cost V 3 bases and J 6 bases, with 10 bases left between them.

This clone was counted a single time. The chain links TRBV11-2 to TRBJ2-5, with TRBD2 as a possible D gene (5 bases). The germline V gene has CDR1 SGHAT and CDR2 FQNNGV. V lost 6 bases and J 7 bases, leaving 12 bases between the germline ends. The CDR3 totals 12 residues. This CDR3 is CASRSGRGTQYF. The CDR3 bases are TGTGCCAGCAGATCCGGCCGGGGGACCCAGTACTTC.

This clone was recorded only once. The V call is TRBV9, the J call TRBJ2-7; the match to TRBD2 covers 11 bases. In germline, CDR1 is SGDLS, CDR2 YYNGEE. The CDR3 contains 15 residues. V shed 4 bases and J 6 bases; nucleotides not matched to a gene: 9. CDR3 nucleotides: TGTGCCAGCAGCATAGGGACTAGCGGCCTCCTCGAGCAGTACTTC. It codes for CASSIGTSGLLEQYF.

The chain recombines TRBV6-4 with TRBJ2-5, with TRBD2 identical over 9 bases. CDR1 MRHNA and CDR2 SNTAGT come from the germline V gene. The V and J ends lost 8 bases and 5 bases, in that order; junction bases with no gene match: 21. The CDR3 sequence is 18 residues long. Here the CDR3 reads CASGRTLPRLAVGETQYF. The CDR3 nucleotides are TGTGCCAGCGGCCGGACGCTCCCCCGACTAGCGGTGGGGGAGACCCAGTACTTC.

The J gene is TRBJ1-4, the V gene TRBV27; TRBD1 might be the D (6 bases). Germline values: CDR1 MNHEY, CDR2 SMNVEV (reference sequence). CDR3 length equals 14 residues. Trimming took 5 bases from V and 3 from J, leaving 10 bases between them. CDR3 residues: CASSKQGSNEKLFF. In DNA form, the CDR3 reads TGTGCCAGCAGTAAACAGGGTTCTAATGAAAAACTGTTTTTT.

The rearrangement uses TRBV5-4 and TRBJ2-5, with D possibly being TRBD1 (5 bases). The germline V and J ends were trimmed by 1 base and 1 base, with 11 bases remaining between them. Germline V gene sequence: CDR1 SGHNT, CDR2 YYREEE (reference sequence). There are 15 residues in the CDR3. CDR3 sequence reads: CASSLFVGAQETQYF. The CDR3 DNA reads as TGTGCCAGCAGCTTGTTCGTTGGGGCCCAAGAGACCCAGTACTTC.